This T cell receptor beta chain was recovered during a study of cytomegalovirus exposure and HLA in healthy donors. Profiling relied on immunoSEQ multiplex PCR, and the TCRdb table lists in-frame clones only, not all of them. The profile covers approximately 280,000 clones, with 80% to 90% appearing a single time and about 1% taken by the ten largest. There are 13 residues in the CDR3. In germline, CDR1 is MNHEY, CDR2 SMNVEV (reference sequence). Trimming cost V 5 bases and J 9 bases, with 14 bases left between them. Findings and limits, study-wide: It was confirmed in vitro that a few of the CMV-associated chains were specific for CMV antigens. The dataset shows that most TCR sequences were rare, while some public TCRs occurred in many donors.

As concerns this clone: As yet, its antigen is unknown.

The sequencing sample was made of PBMCs. The receptor was isolated from a woman under 30 in good health and CMV-seronegative. The V call is TRBV27, the J call TRBJ2-1; a weak D match, TRBD2 (5 bases). CDR3 coding DNA: TGTGCCAGCAGTCAGCGGAGTCAGGCTGAGCAGTTCTTC. This gives the protein CASSQRSQAEQFF.